This T cell receptor (beta chain) emerged from a study of T cell repertoires in cytomegalovirus infection. On the study more broadly: In public TCR beta signatures, there were indications of both CMV infection and matching HLA type. Study-level results: Cumulative public TCR beta family frequency identified carriers of CMV plus the relevant HLA. The ex vivo response was dominated by HLA-C-restricted CMV-specific TCR beta clonotypes.

Germline values: CDR1 SNHLY, CDR2 FYNNEI. Between the trimmed V and J ends, which lost 5 bases and 7 bases, there was a span of 15 bases. This CDR3 has 14 amino acids. One entry per CDR3 protein results from TCRdb running MiXCR on the reads. The sample includes roughly 640,000 distinct CDR3 sequences, approximately 25% seen only once; the top ten take 7.5% to 9%. This clonotype has only a few counts. The antigen is undetermined. Sequenced input: CD8+ T cells from PBMCs. The TCR comes from a human donor in good health (CMV status not recorded). Some clones in this sample may be carry-over from other donors' samples. V usage is TRBV2 and J usage is TRBJ2-1, with D possibly matching TRBD1 (6 bases). This CDR3 is CASSLKGEVNEQFF. The CDR3 DNA follows: TGTGCCAGCAGTCTCAAGGGGGAAGTTAATGAGCAGTTCTTC.